These 7 T cell receptor beta chains share one sample of origin, sequenced in a study of blood T cell repertoires in COVID-19. The data were produced by immunoSEQ multiplex PCR, yet TCRdb's version contains in-frame clones alone and is incomplete. Of a few hundred thousand clones listed, around 80% were seen once; the top ten hold 1.2%. Material for sequencing was peripheral blood. These receptors were taken from a woman in her forties or fifties with acute or convalescent COVID-19.

This clone was counted a single time. The genes are TRBV18 and TRBJ2-7; 7 bases are a match to TRBD1. This CDR3 comprises 15 residues. Germline values: CDR1 KGHSH, CDR2 LQKENI. V was clipped by 3 bases and J by 2 bases; unmatched bases: 7. CDR3 region: CASSPGTAKTYEQYF. The CDR3 coding sequence is TGTGCCAGCTCACCTGGGACAGCCAAGACCTACGAGCAGTACTTC.

With respect to this clone: Other DNA sequences in the sample encode the same CDR3. The V gene is TRBV24-1, the J gene TRBJ2-5, with D maybe TRBD2 (6 bases). Trimming took 0 bases from V and 5 from J, leaving 6 bases between them. Germline V gives CDR1 KGHDR, CDR2 SFDVKD. CDR3 size: 13 residues. CDR3 in amino acids: CATSDLGRETQYF. The DNA for the CDR3 is TGTGCCACCAGTGATTTGGGGAGGGAGACCCAGTACTTC.

The V call is TRBV5-1, the J call TRBJ1-2; 8 bases are shared with TRBD1. Germline V gene data show CDR1 as SGHRS and CDR2 as YFSETQ. V lost 4 bases to trimming and J lost 8 bases; unmatched junction nucleotides: 4. The CDR3 has 12 residues. CDR3 DNA: TGCGCCAGCAGCCGGACAGGGCGCGGCTACACCTTC. Amino acid sequence: CASSRTGRGYTF.

The chain links TRBV10-3 to TRBJ1-3; TRBD1 matches 7 bases. Germline V gene data show CDR1 as ENHRY and CDR2 as SYGVKD. The V gene end was trimmed by 1 base and the J gene end by 6 bases; junction bases not matched to a gene: 6. There are 15 residues in the CDR3. The CDR3 DNA reads as TGTGCCATCAGTGAGTTCGGACAGGATGAAAACACCATATATTTT. Residues: CAISEFGQDENTIYF.

As regards this clone: Within the sample, other DNA sequences also encode this same CDR3. The chain links TRBV19 to TRBJ1-5; 8 bases match TRBD1. Losses at the gene ends were 6 bases for V and 2 bases for J; bases not matched to a gene: 12. The CDR3 runs to 17 residues. Germline CDR1 LNHDA, CDR2 SQIVND (reference sequence). In nucleotides, the CDR3 is TGTGCCAGTAGCCCTTCGCCAGGACAGGGAGGCAATCAGCCCCAGCATTTT. Protein sequence: CASSPSPGQGGNQPQHF.

Only a few counts were recorded for this clone. The chain couples TRBV5-1 to TRBJ2-7, with a weak D call TRBD2 (5 bases). The V and J ends lost 0 bases and 5 bases respectively, with 9 bases between them. CDR3 length: 13 residues. The germline gives CDR1 SGHRS, CDR2 YFSETQ. Here the CDR3 DNA reads TGCGCCAGCAGCTTGGAACTAGACCACGAGCAGTACTTC. It yields the protein CASSLELDHEQYF.

V usage is TRBV2 and J usage is TRBJ1-2; the D gene is possibly TRBD1 (5 bases). This CDR3 spans 13 amino acids. Trimming took 4 bases from V and 8 from J, leaving 14 bases between them. Germline lookup yields CDR1 SNHLY and CDR2 FYNNEI. DNA of the CDR3: TGTGCCAGCAGTGTACAGGCCGCTGGGGGCTACACCTTC. Translating gives CASSVQAAGGYTF.